The entry below describes one T cell receptor (beta chain). Method: immunoSEQ multiplex PCR; TCRdb's copy keeps in-frame clones and lacks some. This sample has hundreds of thousands of clones, with less than 90% found just once. This specimen belongs to a study of blood T cell repertoires in COVID-19. Study-wide context: The United States, Italy and Spain provided the acute and convalescent COVID-19 samples. In each case, the material was cDNA or gDNA derived from T cells, B-cell-depleted T cells, or PBMCs.

The CDR3 spans 15 residues. Germline lookup yields CDR1 DFQATT and CDR2 SNEGSKA (reference sequence). With 3 bases removed from V and 2 bases from J, the gap between germline ends came to 14 bases. The origin of this receptor is a woman aged 25 to 39 who had recovered from COVID-19. The source material was PBMCs or T cells enriched from blood (not recorded which). The J gene is TRBJ1-5, the V gene TRBV20-1; a weak D match, TRBD1 (6 bases). The chain's CDR3 is CSASDWRQGNQPQHF. The CDR3 DNA reads as TGCAGTGCTAGTGATTGGAGACAGGGCAATCAGCCCCAGCATTTT.